In this sample, the clone carrying this T cell receptor (beta chain) turned up once. Measured with immunoSEQ multiplex PCR; TCRdb has only the in-frame clones, and not every one. Of approximately 60,000 clones in the sample, 80% to 95% were seen once. This entry is derived from a study of control samples from healthy donors and cancer patients. The clonotype comes from a man aged 25-45 years with colorectal cancer. Input material: PBMCs.

CDR3 protein: CASSQRNGVTNEKLFF. CDR3 coding DNA: TGTGCCAGCAGTCAAAGAAACGGGGTTACTAATGAAAAACTGTTTTTT. This rearrangement joins TRBV5-6 to TRBJ1-4; no clear D. The CDR3 runs to 16 residues. Trimming left V 5 bases short and J 2 bases short, with 16 bases between. Per germline, CDR1 SGHDT and CDR2 YYEEEE.